The 5 T cell receptor beta chains presented below share a single source sample, sequenced in a study of sequential checkpoint blockade in melanoma (dated by TCRdb to the late 2010s). Libraries came from the immunoSEQ multiplex PCR assay. TCRdb provides this immuneACCESS table in a form limited to in-frame rearrangements. Some clones are lacking; in checked studies, under half of them reflect an unresolved V gene, and why the rest are absent is not known. This sample holds 9,500 to 15,000 clones; under 90% were observed only once. 7.5% of the sample lies in the top ten. The treatment or condition label of this sample denotes: randomized to nivolumab then ipilimumab (arm A) or the reverse (arm B). The starting material was CD8+ T cells sorted from blood (inferred from file names), obtained from a patient given nivolumab and ipilimumab in sequence. The receptors originated from a human donor with melanoma.

This clone was found a few times. The gene calls are TRBV7-9 and TRBJ2-7; 7 nucleotides match TRBD1. Per the germline V gene, CDR1 is SEHNR and CDR2 is FQNEAQ (reference sequence). CDR3 length: 13 residues. Trimming cost V 1 base and J 5 bases; bases outside gene matches: 2. In DNA, the CDR3 is TGTGCCAGCAGCTTAGTCGGGACAGACGAGCAGTACTTC. Translated: CASSLVGTDEQYF.

The gene calls are TRBV7-2 and TRBJ2-3; D uncertain. The CDR3 has 16 amino acids. Germline values: CDR1 SGHTA, CDR2 FQGNSA. V was clipped by 5 bases and J by 6 bases, with 21 bases between them. The CDR3 here is CASSQPELWVRDTQYF. CDR3 nucleotide sequence: TGTGCCAGCAGCCAGCCGGAGCTATGGGTGCGGGATACGCAGTATTTT.

This clone was picked up a small number of times. As DNA, the CDR3 is TGTGCCAGCAGCCCACAGCTTAACTATGGCTACACCTTC. This gives the protein CASSPQLNYGYTF. This chain uses TRBV7-9 with TRBJ1-2; D is uncertain. This CDR3 is 13 amino acids long. The ends were cut back, 5 bases at V and 1 base at J, with 8 bases in the middle. Germline-derived CDR1 and CDR2 are SEHNR and FQNEAQ (reference sequence).

This sequence joins TRBV30 and TRBJ1-2; D is unresolved. The CDR3 covers 13 residues. Germline CDR1 GTSNPN, CDR2 SVGIG (reference sequence). Trimming removed 0 bases from V and 6 bases from J, with 11 bases in between. This CDR3 reads CAWSVLSRDGYTF. CDR3 nucleotide sequence: TGTGCCTGGAGTGTACTCTCCCGTGATGGCTACACCTTC.

The chain carries TRBV5-4 and TRBJ2-3, with TRBD1 as a possible D gene (6 bases). The CDR3 totals 14 residues. The germline V gene has CDR1 SGHNT and CDR2 YYREEE (reference sequence). V lost 0 bases and J lost 6, with 11 bases in between. CDR3 in amino acids: CASSLGTGTDTQYF. CDR3 bases: TGTGCCAGCAGCTTGGGTACAGGGACGGATACGCAGTATTTT.